The 25 T cell receptor beta chains given below trace back to one sample, sequenced in a study of glioma-infiltrating T cells (dated by TCRdb to about 2016). TCRdb names Illumina MiSeq as the instrument used. The iRepertoire nested amplicon-rescue multiplex PCR (arm-PCR) platform was used to amplify TCR alpha and beta CDR3 regions from RNA. TCRdb ran its own pipeline on the public reads, namely fastp trimming at Q25 and MiXCR clone calling, and kept in-frame beta chains. Each entry merges the rows of one CDR3 protein and shows their most common DNA and genes. In this sample the table shows more than 95,000 distinct CDR3 sequences, more than 20% of which occur a single time. The ten largest clones capture approximately 16% of the sample. What was sequenced was glioma tissue, nonneoplastic brain tissue, or PBMCs (not recorded which). These receptors were obtained from a human donor with low-grade glioma or glioblastoma, undergoing nonglioma brain surgery, or in good health (not recorded which).

The rearrangement joins TRBV4-3 to TRBJ2-1; tentatively, D is TRBD2 (6 bases). The CDR3 covers 18 residues. Germline values: CDR1 LGHNA, CDR2 YSLEER. Trimming shortened V by 0 bases and J by 2 bases, and 17 bases separated the two germline ends. The CDR3 bases are TGCGCCAGCAGCCAAGATTCCCGGGCTAGCGCCCCCTACAATGAGCAGTTCTTC. The encoded protein is CASSQDSRASAPYNEQFF.

This clonotype was counted many times. The gene calls are TRBV19 and TRBJ1-2; D is uncertain. This CDR3 spans 13 amino acids. Germline CDR1 LNHDA, CDR2 SQIVND (reference sequence). The germline V and J ends were trimmed by 5 bases and 3 bases, with 10 bases remaining between them. The CDR3 here is CASSREAHYGYTF. In nucleotides, the CDR3 is TGTGCCAGTAGTCGGGAGGCCCACTATGGCTACACCTTC.

A few counts support this clonotype. V is TRBV7-3 and J is TRBJ2-5, with 8 bases aligning to TRBD2. The CDR3 contains 15 residues. The V and J ends lost 3 bases and 4 bases, in that order; junction bases with no gene match: 7. Germline assignment: CDR1 SGHTA and CDR2 FQGTGA. CDR3 bases: TGTGCCAGCAGCTTCCTTGGCGGGAGGTCAGAGACCCAGTACTTC. Translated: CASSFLGGRSETQYF.

This clonotype showed up just a few times. A much larger clone lies one base from this, so it may be a read error. This chain uses TRBV6-1 with TRBJ1-4; a possible D gene is TRBD1 (6 bases). CDR3 length: 15 amino acids. Germline CDR1 and CDR2: MNHNS and SASEGT. CDR3 sequence: CASSNRGAPNEKLVF. The CDR3 DNA follows: TGTGCCAGCAGCAACCGGGGGGCTCCTAATGAAAAACTGGTTTTT.

Regarding this clonotype: Just one base apart from a much larger clone, this may be a read error. The rearrangement links TRBV19 to TRBJ2-3; 9 bases are a match to TRBD1. CDR1 LNHDA and CDR2 SQIVND come from the germline V gene (reference sequence). The junction had 1 base not matched to a gene; V was cut back by 0 bases and J by 3 bases. The CDR3 consists of 15 residues. The CDR3 coding sequence is TGTGCCAGTAGTATAGAGGACAGGGGTACAGATACGCAGTATTTT. Protein product: CASSIEDRGTDTQYF.

The V call is TRBV10-3, the J call TRBJ2-3; 14 nucleotides agree with TRBD2. Germline lookup yields CDR1 ENHRY and CDR2 SYGVKD. CDR3 length: 16 residues. V was pared by 4 bases and J by 4 bases, with 4 bases of the junction left unmatched. CDR3 region: CAISGGTSGGPDTQYF. The CDR3 DNA is TGTGCCATCAGTGGGGGGACTAGCGGGGGACCAGATACGCAGTATTTT.

This clonotype was picked up many times. The chain couples TRBV2 to TRBJ2-5, with TRBD1 as a possible D gene (6 bases). V was cut by 4 bases and J by 2 bases, with 11 bases left in between. The CDR3 sequence is 14 residues long. Germline V gene sequence: CDR1 SNHLY, CDR2 FYNNEI. The CDR3 reads CASSARGWQETQYF. The DNA of the CDR3 is TGTGCCAGCAGTGCTAGGGGGTGGCAAGAGACCCAGTACTTC.

V usage is TRBV5-6 and J usage is TRBJ2-5; the match to TRBD1 covers 7 bases. Looked up from germline, CDR1 is SGHDT and CDR2 is YYEEEE. There are 15 residues in the CDR3. V was pared by 0 bases and J by 4 bases, with 6 bases of the junction left unmatched. The CDR3 region is CASSLGQGVRETQYF. Written as DNA, the CDR3 is TGTGCCAGCAGCTTGGGGCAGGGGGTCCGAGAGACCCAGTACTTC.

The chain has TRBV4-1 and TRBJ2-7; D possibly matches TRBD1 or TRBD2 (5 bases each). The germline V gene encodes CDR1 MGHRA and CDR2 YSYEKL. V lost 4 bases to trimming and J lost 1 base, with 14 bases between them. This CDR3 has 15 residues. The CDR3 protein is CASSLGGRGSYEQYF. The DNA of the CDR3 is TGCGCCAGCAGCCTTGGGGGACGGGGATCCTACGAGCAGTACTTC.

This clonotype showed up just a few times. This chain's CDR3 is CAISEGANYEQYF. CDR3 DNA sequence: TGTGCCATCTCGGAGGGCGCTAACTACGAGCAGTACTTC. V and J are TRBV10-3 and TRBJ2-7, with D tentatively TRBD2 (6 bases). This CDR3 is 13 amino acids long. Between the trimmed V and J ends, which lost 8 bases and 3 bases, there was a span of 14 bases. CDR1 is ENHRY and CDR2 is SYGVKD in the germline V gene.

This chain links TRBV29-1 with TRBJ2-5, with D possibly matching TRBD2 (5 bases). V dropped 4 bases and J dropped 4 bases, with 13 bases sitting between them. Germline V gene data show CDR1 as SQVTM and CDR2 as ANQGSEA. This CDR3 contains 13 residues. The CDR3 DNA is TGCAGCGTTGCGACGCGAGGAGGAGAGACCCAGTACTTC. It yields the protein CSVATRGGETQYF.

This clonotype showed up many times. The rearrangement links TRBV5-4 to TRBJ2-2, with 10 bases aligning to TRBD2. The CDR3 sequence is 14 residues long. The V and J ends lost 4 bases and 7 bases, in that order; junction bases with no gene match: 4. The germline V gene encodes CDR1 SGHNT and CDR2 YYREEE (reference sequence). The CDR3 region is CASSDLAGDGELFF. DNA for the CDR3: TGTGCCAGCAGCGATCTAGCGGGAGACGGGGAGCTGTTTTTT.

This clonotype appeared many times. This chain links TRBV20-1 with TRBJ2-1; D is uncertain. Germline V gene data show CDR1 as DFQATT and CDR2 as SNEGSKA (reference sequence). Trimming removed 3 bases at V and 6 bases at J, with 6 bases between. This CDR3 has 11 amino acids. The DNA for the CDR3 is TGCAGTGCTAGGACCAGCAATGAGCAGTTCTTC. Its protein product is CSARTSNEQFF.

A word on this clonotype: Possible read error: a much larger clone is one base away. Likely a read error: the CDR3 ends without its conserved phenylalanine or tryptophan. The chain uses TRBV4-1 and TRBJ2-7, with D unresolved. This CDR3 region has 14 residues. Looked up from germline, CDR1 is MGHRA and CDR2 is YSYEKL. Deletions cut 1 base from V and 3 bases from J, with 10 bases between. The CDR3 DNA follows: TGCGCCAGCAGCCAAGGCGTCGTTAGCTACGAGCAGTACCTC. Residues: CASSQGVVSYEQYL.

The chain carries TRBV29-1 and TRBJ2-7, with D unresolved. CDR1 and CDR2 (germline): SQVTM, ANQGSEA. Trimming pared 2 bases from V and 2 bases from J, leaving 7 bases between. The CDR3 has 12 amino acids. CDR3 residues: CSVEQRPYEQYF. DNA of the CDR3: TGCAGCGTTGAACAGAGGCCCTACGAGCAGTACTTC.

This clonotype turned up a few times. The V call is TRBV29-1, the J call TRBJ1-2; maybe TRBD1 (5 bases). The length of the CDR3 is 11 residues. V lost 3 bases to trimming and J lost 6 bases, with 8 bases between them. Germline CDR1 and CDR2: SQVTM and ANQGSEA. In DNA form, the CDR3 reads TGCAGCGTTGAGGAGGGGCATGGCTACACCTTC. Translation: CSVEEGHGYTF.

This clonotype was counted many times. CDR3 amino acids: CATSEHRDSGANVLTF. The CDR3, as DNA: TGTGCCACCAGTGAGCACCGGGACTCCGGGGCCAACGTCCTGACTTTC. J is TRBJ2-6 and V is TRBV24-1, with a tentative D call TRBD2 (6 bases). Looked up from germline, CDR1 is KGHDR and CDR2 is SFDVKD. The CDR3 has 16 amino acids. The V end lost 4 bases, the J end lost 4 bases, and 13 bases lay between the germline ends.

This clonotype has ten or more counts. The chain employs TRBV27 and TRBJ1-3; D not resolved. Trimming took 11 bases from V and 3 from J, leaving 23 bases between them. CDR3 length equals 16 residues. Germline CDR1 reads MNHEY; CDR2 reads SMNVEV (reference sequence). The CDR3 protein is CAPPVGFLSRGNTIYF. As DNA, the CDR3 is TGTGCCCCCCCGGTCGGGTTTTTATCCCGTGGAAACACCATATATTTT.

At least ten counts were recorded for this clonotype. This rearrangement joins TRBV19 to TRBJ2-7; TRBD1 matches 8 bases. Losses at the gene ends were 5 bases for V and 3 bases for J; bases not matched to a gene: 9. The CDR3 has 15 amino acids. Germline V gives CDR1 LNHDA, CDR2 SQIVND (reference sequence). The CDR3 loop reads CASSVGQGPHYEQYF. The CDR3 coding sequence is TGTGCCAGTAGTGTCGGACAGGGACCTCACTACGAGCAGTACTTC.

As to this clonotype: An end of the junction differs from the germline gene, which may be a read error. The chain carries TRBV18 and TRBJ1-1; the D is unclear. The CDR3 length is 16 residues. Germline CDR1 is KGHSH and CDR2 is LQKENI. DNA for the CDR3: TGTGCCTGCTCACCGATTTTTTTGGGATTGAACACTGAAGCTTTCTTT. This translates into CACSPIFLGLNTEAFF. Full variable domain (rest looked up from reference TRBV18 and TRBJ1-1): NAGVMQNPRHLVRRRGQEARLRCSPMKGHSHVYWYRQLPEEGLKFMVYLQKENIIDESGMPKERFSAEFPKEGPSILRIQQVVRGDSAAYFCACSPIFLGLNTEAFFGQGTRLTVV.

This clonotype was detected many times. The CDR3: CASSVGRTGDLGELFF. CDR3 in DNA: TGTGCCAGCAGTGTTGGAAGGACAGGGGATCTCGGGGAGCTGTTTTTT. The chain has TRBV2 and TRBJ2-2, with TRBD1 identical over 9 bases. V shed 4 bases and J 7 bases; nucleotides not matched to a gene: 10. This CDR3 comprises 16 residues. Germline lookup yields CDR1 SNHLY and CDR2 FYNNEI. Drawing the rest from reference TRBV2 and TRBJ2-2, the complete variable domain is EPEVTQTPSHQVTQMGQEVILRCVPISNHLYFYWYRQILGQKVEFLVSFYNNEISEKSEIFDDQFSVERPDGSNFTLKIRSTKLEDSAMYFCASSVGRTGDLGELFFGEGSRLTVL.

This clonotype was seen at least ten times. The rearrangement uses TRBV6-1 and TRBJ2-7; 8 bases are shared with TRBD2. The CDR3 totals 13 residues. Unmatched junction bases numbered 2, after V lost 7 bases and J lost 0 bases. In germline, CDR1 is MNHNS, CDR2 SASEGT. This chain's CDR3 is CASTLAGSYEQYF. Written as DNA, the CDR3 is TGTGCCAGCACCCTAGCGGGCTCCTACGAGCAGTACTTC.

V is TRBV7-2 and J is TRBJ2-4, with 7 nucleotides matching TRBD1. CDR3 length: 16 residues. CDR1 is SGHTA, CDR2 FQGNSA, per germline. Unmatched junction bases numbered 10, after V lost 5 bases and J lost 3 bases. The CDR3 spells CASSADPTGNKNIQYF. The CDR3 region has the DNA TGTGCCAGCAGCGCAGACCCGACAGGGAACAAAAACATTCAGTACTTC. Full variable domain (remainder filled in from reference TRBV7-2 and TRBJ2-4): GAGVSQSPSNKVTEKGKDVELRCDPISGHTALYWYRQSLGQGLEFLIYFQGNSAPDKSGLPSDRFSAERTGGSVSTLTIQRTQQEDSAVYLCASSADPTGNKNIQYFGAGTRLSVL.

This clonotype was seen only a few times. The chain employs TRBV7-2 and TRBJ2-3; weak D call: TRBD1 (5 bases). This CDR3 contains 15 residues. The V end was cut by 3 bases, the J end by 1 base, with 11 bases between. Germline assignment: CDR1 SGHTA and CDR2 FQGNSA. In nucleotides, the CDR3 is TGTGCCAGCAGCTTTGGCCAGACAGGCACAGATACGCAGTATTTT. This codes for CASSFGQTGTDTQYF.

This clonotype has at least ten counts. Given a much more abundant clone one base away, this may be a read error. The chain joins TRBV6-1 to TRBJ2-3; D unresolved. CDR1 and CDR2 from the germline V gene are MNHNS and SASEGT. The CDR3 extends over 12 amino acids. The chain's CDR3 is CTSSPVADTQYF. DNA for the CDR3: TGTACCAGCAGTCCCGTTGCAGATACGCAGTATTTT.